These 18 T cell receptor beta chains were all obtained from the same sample, sequenced in a study of blood T cells in healthy people across ages. A J-beta primer mix and a sample-barcoded 5' primer were used in a second PCR of roughly 7 to 12 cycles. TCRdb reprocessed the 5' RACE reads with MiXCR, giving one entry per CDR3 protein. Among around 990,000 distinct CDR3 sequences listed, approximately 38% were seen once. Sequencing was done on a sample of blood. All receptors come from a man younger than 35 in good health.

This chain connects TRBV16 to TRBJ2-3, with D unresolved. In germline, CDR1 is KGHSY, CDR2 FQNENV. CDR3 length: 12 residues. The V gene lost 6 bases and the J gene lost 6 bases, with 10 bases spanning the gap. The chain's CDR3 is CASSCLRDTQYF. For the CDR3, the DNA is TGTGCCAGCAGTTGCCTGCGGGATACGCAGTATTTT.

The V call is TRBV9, the J call TRBJ2-7; D may be TRBD1 (6 bases). Trimming left V 2 bases short and J 6 bases short, with 12 bases between. Germline V gene lookup returns CDR1 SGDLS and CDR2 YYNGEE. CDR3 length: 13 amino acids. This chain's CDR3 is CASSVLTGSEQYF. As DNA, the CDR3 is TGTGCCAGCAGCGTTTTGACAGGCTCCGAGCAGTACTTC.

This clonotype was counted only a few times. This rearrangement joins TRBV7-9 to TRBJ2-5; D remains unclear. Trimming took off 5 bases at V and 2 bases at J, with 12 bases between the two ends. The CDR3 spans 14 residues. Germline V gene sequence: CDR1 SEHNR, CDR2 FQNEAQ (reference sequence). The CDR3 region has the DNA TGTGCCAGCAGCCAGAGCTTGGGACAAGAGACCCAGTACTTC. Translated, it gives CASSQSLGQETQYF.

The chain carries TRBV14 and TRBJ2-7; 10 positions agree with TRBD2. Looked up from germline, CDR1 is SGHDN and CDR2 is FVKESK. V lost 6 bases to trimming and J lost 5 bases; unmatched junction nucleotides: 10. This CDR3 comprises 15 residues. The CDR3 loop is CASSFGTSAADEQYF. In nucleotides, the CDR3 is TGTGCCAGCAGTTTTGGGACTAGCGCAGCCGACGAGCAGTACTTC. Based on the CDR3 plus reference TRBV14 and TRBJ2-7, the full variable domain is EAGVTQFPSHSVIEKGQTVTLRCDPISGHDNLYWYRRVMGKEIKFLLHFVKESKQDESGMPNNRFLAERTGGTYSTLKVQPAELEDSGVYFCASSFGTSAADEQYFGPGTRLTVT.

This clonotype was seen a few times. The rearrangement uses TRBV9 and TRBJ1-2, with D hard to call. The CDR3 covers 15 residues. Deletions cut 0 bases from V and 3 bases from J, with 12 bases between. Germline-derived CDR1 and CDR2 are SGDLS and YYNGEE. The chain's CDR3 is CASSVGDGTHYGYTF. The DNA for the CDR3 is TGTGCCAGCAGCGTAGGCGACGGAACCCACTATGGCTACACCTTC.

The chain is built from TRBV18 and TRBJ2-7; no definite D call. Trimming removed 6 bases at V and 0 bases at J, with 18 bases between. Germline assignment: CDR1 KGHSH and CDR2 LQKENI. The CDR3 contains 16 residues. As DNA, the CDR3 is TGTGCCAGCTCTCCGACCTCAGGACGCAGCTCCTACGAGCAGTACTTC. It translates to CASSPTSGRSSYEQYF.

In its sample, this clonotype was seen many times. The rearrangement joins TRBV3-1 to TRBJ2-7, with 10 positions matching TRBD2. This CDR3 contains 14 residues. CDR1 LGHDT and CDR2 YNNKEL come from the germline V gene (reference sequence). The trim removed 5 bases at V and 5 bases at J, leaving 6 bases unmatched. This CDR3 reads CASSSGLAIHEQYF. CDR3 sequence (DNA): TGTGCCAGCAGCTCGGGACTAGCGATCCACGAGCAGTACTTC.

On this clonotype itself: A junction boundary mismatches the germline segment, possibly from a read error. The rearrangement links TRBV28 to TRBJ1-2; D not resolved. Per the germline V gene, CDR1 is MDHEN and CDR2 is SYDVKM. This CDR3 is built from 14 residues. The CDR3 protein is CASSLKLANCGYTF. In DNA, the CDR3 is TGTGCCAGCAGTTTGAAATTAGCTAACTGTGGCTACACCTTC.

This clonotype was detected a few times. The V and J genes are TRBV20-1 and TRBJ2-1; 10 nucleotides agree with TRBD2. Germline V CDR1 and CDR2: DFQATT, SNEGSKA (reference sequence). With V trimmed by 2 bases and J by 10 bases, 8 bases remained unmatched. The CDR3 contains 14 residues. CDR3 loop: CSARQGTSVREQFF. Here the CDR3 DNA reads TGCAGTGCTAGACAGGGGACTAGCGTAAGAGAGCAGTTCTTC.

V is TRBV3-1 and J is TRBJ1-5; D ambiguous. The CDR3 covers 14 residues. The germline V gene encodes CDR1 LGHDT and CDR2 YNNKEL (reference sequence). V dropped 1 base and J dropped 4 bases, with 8 bases sitting between them. The CDR3 here is CASSQVSDNQPQHF. The CDR3 DNA follows: TGTGCCAGCAGCCAAGTTTCAGATAATCAGCCCCAGCATTTT. The complete variable domain, with remaining parts taken from reference TRBV3-1 and TRBJ1-5, reads DTAVSQTPKYLVTQMGNDKSIKCEQNLGHDTMYWYKQDSKKFLKIMFSYNNKELIINETVPNRFSPKSPDKAHLNLHINSLELGDSAVYFCASSQVSDNQPQHFGDGTRLSIL.

The chain links TRBV3-1 to TRBJ2-2; D might be TRBD1 (5 bases). V was trimmed by 4 bases and J by 1 base, leaving 13 bases between them. The CDR3 totals 16 residues. Germline assignment: CDR1 LGHDT and CDR2 YNNKEL (reference sequence). The CDR3 region is CASSLGGQGNTGELFF. The CDR3 DNA reads as TGTGCCAGCAGCCTCGGTGGGCAGGGGAACACCGGGGAGCTGTTTTTT.

V is TRBV6-2 or TRBV6-3 and J is TRBJ2-3, with 10 nucleotides matching TRBD2. Germline CDR1 reads MNHEY; CDR2 reads SVGEGT. V was clipped by 2 bases and J by 0 bases; unmatched bases: 8. This CDR3 region has 18 residues. The CDR3 loop is CASSYPLAGGRSTDTQYF. The DNA for the CDR3 is TGTGCCAGCAGTTACCCATTAGCGGGGGGCCGGAGCACAGATACGCAGTATTTT.

The CDR3 DNA is TGCAGTGCGCCCGGGACAGGGGACTATGGCTACACCTTC. Its translation: CSAPGTGDYGYTF. V usage is TRBV20-1 and J usage is TRBJ1-2; TRBD1 agrees at 10 bases. CDR3 length: 13 residues. Germline lookup yields CDR1 DFQATT and CDR2 SNEGSKA (reference sequence). V was pared by 6 bases and J by 3 bases, with 4 bases of the junction left unmatched.

This chain connects TRBV5-6 to TRBJ1-6; 7 nucleotides align to TRBD1. V shed 3 bases and J 6 bases; nucleotides not matched to a gene: 6. CDR1 is SGHDT, CDR2 YYEEEE, per germline. There are 15 residues in the CDR3. The CDR3 reads CASSYDRDPNSPLHF. The CDR3 nucleotides are TGTGCCAGCAGCTACGACAGGGACCCTAATTCACCCCTCCACTTT.

This clonotype came up a few times. The chain links TRBV5-1 to TRBJ2-3; 7 bases are shared with TRBD2. CDR1 and CDR2 from the germline V gene are SGHRS and YFSETQ. CDR3 size: 12 residues. After removal of 4 bases from V and 12 bases from J, the junction contained 8 bases not matched to a gene. CDR3 loop: CASSVGLEGQYF. CDR3 nucleotides: TGCGCCAGCAGCGTTGGACTAGAGGGACAGTATTTT.

This clonotype was seen only once. V gene TRBV10-3 combines with J gene TRBJ1-1; 9 bases fit TRBD1. This CDR3 is 15 amino acids long. Germline lookup yields CDR1 ENHRY and CDR2 SYGVKD. The junction had 4 bases not matched to a gene; V was cut back by 4 bases and J by 1 base. The CDR3 nucleotides read TGTGCCATCAGTGGAGGGACAGGGACGAACACTGAAGCTTTCTTT. Its protein is CAISGGTGTNTEAFF.

The genes are TRBV7-2 and TRBJ2-1; TRBD2 matches at 8 bases. The end of the DNA is better explained by TRBJ2-7, so the J call may be wrong. The germline CDR1 and CDR2 sequences are SGHTA and FQGNSA. The length of the CDR3 is 15 residues. The CDR3 DNA sequence: TGTGCCAGCAGCTATTCCGGGACTAGAGCCAATGAGCAGTACTTC. Protein: CASSYSGTRANEQYF.

The V and J genes are TRBV14 and TRBJ2-5, with a tentative D call TRBD1 (6 bases). The end of the DNA aligns better with TRBJ2-1, so the J call may be wrong. The V gene's germline CDR1 is SGHDN and CDR2 FVKESK. The CDR3 is 17 residues long. In DNA, the CDR3 is TGTGCCAGCAGCCATCGATACAGGGAAGTTTTCCAAGAGACCCAGTTCTTC. Translation gives CASSHRYREVFQETQFF.